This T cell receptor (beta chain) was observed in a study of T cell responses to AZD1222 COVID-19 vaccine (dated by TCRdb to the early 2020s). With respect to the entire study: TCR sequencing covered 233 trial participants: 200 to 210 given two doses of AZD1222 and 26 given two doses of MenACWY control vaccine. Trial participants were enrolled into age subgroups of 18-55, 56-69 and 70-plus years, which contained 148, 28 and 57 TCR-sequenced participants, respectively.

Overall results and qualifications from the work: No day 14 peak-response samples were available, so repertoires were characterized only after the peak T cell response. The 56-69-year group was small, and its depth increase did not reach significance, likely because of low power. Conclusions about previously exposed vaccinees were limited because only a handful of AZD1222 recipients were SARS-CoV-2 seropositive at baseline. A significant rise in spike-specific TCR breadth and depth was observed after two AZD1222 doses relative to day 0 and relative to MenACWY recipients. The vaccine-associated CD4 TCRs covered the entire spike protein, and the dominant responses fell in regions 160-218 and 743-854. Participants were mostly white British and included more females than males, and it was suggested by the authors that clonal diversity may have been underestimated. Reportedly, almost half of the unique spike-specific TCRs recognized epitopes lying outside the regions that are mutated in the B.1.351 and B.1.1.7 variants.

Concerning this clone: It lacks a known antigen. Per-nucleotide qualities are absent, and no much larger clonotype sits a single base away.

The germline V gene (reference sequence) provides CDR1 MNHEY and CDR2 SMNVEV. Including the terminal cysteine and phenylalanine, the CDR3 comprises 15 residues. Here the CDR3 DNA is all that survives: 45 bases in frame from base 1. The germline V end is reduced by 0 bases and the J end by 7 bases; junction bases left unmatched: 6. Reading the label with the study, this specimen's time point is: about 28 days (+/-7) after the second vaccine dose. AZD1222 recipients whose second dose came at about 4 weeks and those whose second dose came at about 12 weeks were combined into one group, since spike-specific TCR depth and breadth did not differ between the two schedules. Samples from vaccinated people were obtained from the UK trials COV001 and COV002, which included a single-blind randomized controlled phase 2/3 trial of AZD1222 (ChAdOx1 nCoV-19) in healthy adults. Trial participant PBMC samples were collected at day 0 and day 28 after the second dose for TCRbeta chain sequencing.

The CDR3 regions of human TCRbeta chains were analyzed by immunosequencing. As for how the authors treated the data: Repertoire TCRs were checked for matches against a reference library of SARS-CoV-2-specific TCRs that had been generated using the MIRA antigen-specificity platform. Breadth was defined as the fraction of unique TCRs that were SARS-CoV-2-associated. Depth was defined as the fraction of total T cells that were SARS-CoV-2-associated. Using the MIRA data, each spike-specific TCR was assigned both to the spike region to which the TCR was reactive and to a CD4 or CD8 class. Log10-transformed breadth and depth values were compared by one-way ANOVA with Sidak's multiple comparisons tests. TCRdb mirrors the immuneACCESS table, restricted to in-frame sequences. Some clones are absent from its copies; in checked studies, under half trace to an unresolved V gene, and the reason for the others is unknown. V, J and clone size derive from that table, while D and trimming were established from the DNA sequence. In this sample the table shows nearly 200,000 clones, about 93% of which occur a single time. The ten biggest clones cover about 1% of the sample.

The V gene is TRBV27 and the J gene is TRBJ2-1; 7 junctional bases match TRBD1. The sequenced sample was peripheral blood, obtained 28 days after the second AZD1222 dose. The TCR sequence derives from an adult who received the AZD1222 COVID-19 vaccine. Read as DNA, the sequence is TGTGCCAGCAGTTTATCCTCGACAGGGATGAATGAGCAGTTCTTC. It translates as CASSLSSTGMNEQFF.